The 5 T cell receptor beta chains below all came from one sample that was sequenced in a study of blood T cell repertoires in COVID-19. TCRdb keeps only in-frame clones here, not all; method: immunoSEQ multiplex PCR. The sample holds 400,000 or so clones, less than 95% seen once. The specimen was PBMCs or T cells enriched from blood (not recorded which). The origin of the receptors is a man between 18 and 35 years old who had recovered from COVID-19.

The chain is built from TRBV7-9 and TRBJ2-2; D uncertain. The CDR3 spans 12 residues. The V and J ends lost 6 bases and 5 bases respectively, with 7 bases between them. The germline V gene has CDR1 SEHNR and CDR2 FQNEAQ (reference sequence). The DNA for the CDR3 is TGTGCCAGCAGACTTCCTACCGGGGAGCTGTTTTTT. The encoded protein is CASRLPTGELFF.

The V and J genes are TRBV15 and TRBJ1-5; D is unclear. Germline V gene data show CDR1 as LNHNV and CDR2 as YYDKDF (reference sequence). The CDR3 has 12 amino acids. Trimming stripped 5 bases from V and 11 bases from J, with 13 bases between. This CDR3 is CATSAGVSAQHF. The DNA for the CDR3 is TGTGCCACCAGCGCCGGGGTCTCAGCCCAGCATTTT.

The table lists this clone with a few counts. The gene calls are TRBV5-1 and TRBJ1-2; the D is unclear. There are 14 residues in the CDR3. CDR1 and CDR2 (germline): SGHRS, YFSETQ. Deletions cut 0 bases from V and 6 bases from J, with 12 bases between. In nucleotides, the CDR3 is TGCGCCAGCAGCTTGGCCCAGGTGAACAATGGCTACACCTTC. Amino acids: CASSLAQVNNGYTF.

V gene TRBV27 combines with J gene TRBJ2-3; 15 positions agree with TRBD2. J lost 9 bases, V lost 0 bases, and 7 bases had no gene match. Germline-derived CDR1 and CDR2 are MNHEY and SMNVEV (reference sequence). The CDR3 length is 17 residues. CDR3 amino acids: CASSLSPGLAGGRTQYF. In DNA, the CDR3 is TGTGCCAGCAGTTTATCCCCTGGACTAGCGGGAGGGCGAACGCAGTATTTT.

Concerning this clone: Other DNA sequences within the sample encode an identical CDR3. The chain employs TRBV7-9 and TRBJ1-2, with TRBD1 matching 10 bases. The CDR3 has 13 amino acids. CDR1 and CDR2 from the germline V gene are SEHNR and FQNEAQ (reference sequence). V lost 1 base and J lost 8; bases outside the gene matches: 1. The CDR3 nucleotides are TGTGCCAGCAGCTTAGGACAGGGGGCAGGCTACACCTTC. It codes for CASSLGQGAGYTF.